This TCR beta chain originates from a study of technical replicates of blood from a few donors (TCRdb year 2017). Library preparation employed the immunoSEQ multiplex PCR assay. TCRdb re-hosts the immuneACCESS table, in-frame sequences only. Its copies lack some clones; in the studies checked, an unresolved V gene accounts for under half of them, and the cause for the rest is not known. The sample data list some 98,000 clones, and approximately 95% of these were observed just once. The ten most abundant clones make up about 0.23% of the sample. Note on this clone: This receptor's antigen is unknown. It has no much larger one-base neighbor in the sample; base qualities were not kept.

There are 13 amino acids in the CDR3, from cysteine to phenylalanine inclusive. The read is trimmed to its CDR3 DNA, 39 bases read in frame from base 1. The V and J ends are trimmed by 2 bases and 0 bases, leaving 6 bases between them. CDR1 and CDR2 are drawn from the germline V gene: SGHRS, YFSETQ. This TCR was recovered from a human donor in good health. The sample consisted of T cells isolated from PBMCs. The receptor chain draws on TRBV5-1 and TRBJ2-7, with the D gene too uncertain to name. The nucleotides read TGCGCCAGCAGCTTACGCGTCTCCTACGAGCAGTACTTC. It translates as CASSLRVSYEQYF.